This record looks at one T cell receptor (beta chain) sequence and its context. Its target is not known. These data belong to a study of blood T cells in healthy people across ages. V was clipped by 4 bases and J by 0 bases; unmatched bases: 6. CDR1 and CDR2 from the germline V gene are MGHRA and YSYEKL. This CDR3 region has 16 residues. The use of a sample-barcoded 5' primer and a J-beta primer mix characterized a second PCR of about 6 to 12 cycles. Each cDNA was tagged by a template-switch adaptor containing 12 random nucleotides. Each sample provided no less than 3 million CDR3-containing paired-end reads. TCRdb used MiXCR to reprocess the 5' RACE reads, holding one entry per CDR3 protein. The sample includes about 1.4 million distinct CDR3 sequences, 55% to 75% of them seen just once. Study outcomes and limitations: Per million T cells, TCR beta diversity dropped roughly linearly as age increased. Compared with aged donors, long-lived donors showed fewer expanded clones, suggesting selection.

The TCR originated in a young man in good health. The sequencing input was blood. The chain joins TRBV4-1 to TRBJ2-3, with 8 bases identical to TRBD2. For the CDR3, the DNA is TGCGCCAGCAGCCTAGCGGGGACCCCGAGCACAGATACGCAGTATTTT. Protein product: CASSLAGTPSTDTQYF.